This T cell receptor (beta chain) came from a study of blood T cell repertoires in COVID-19. Study-level information: COVID-19 samples from acute and convalescent phases originated in the United States, Italy and Spain. Sources were T cells, B-cell-depleted T cells, or PBMCs; the material itself was cDNA or gDNA.

Using immunoSEQ multiplex PCR, the repertoire was profiled, and TCRdb retains in-frame clones only, with some absent. The sample records roughly 250,000 clones, 88% being singletons. This CDR3 region has 15 residues. Trimming stripped 3 bases from V and 4 bases from J, with 13 bases between. The V gene's germline CDR1 is MGHRA and CDR2 YSYEKL. Input material: peripheral blood. This clonotype was sampled from a woman in her thirties or forties who had recovered from COVID-19. The rearrangement joins TRBV4-1 to TRBJ2-1; a possible D gene is TRBD1 (7 bases). This CDR3 is CASSQEGQPYNEQFF. The CDR3 DNA reads as TGCGCCAGCAGCCAGGAGGGACAGCCATACAATGAGCAGTTCTTC.